Presented here are 28 T cell receptor beta chains from one specimen sequenced in a study of regulatory T cells in long-lasting Graves disease. The time point here: persistent/refractory GD, antithyroid drugs over 5 years with positive TRAb. After RNA was extracted from PBMCs, the TCR library was made from it. Investigators prepared the TCR beta libraries by applying iRepertoire HTBI primers and Arm-PCR of CDR3 regions. TCRdb reprocessed the multiplex PCR reads with MiXCR, giving one entry per CDR3 protein. The repertoire consists of roughly 300,000 distinct CDR3 sequences, with around 20% occurring once and the leading ten covering around 30%. The starting material was peripheral blood mononuclear cells (PBMCs), obtained when the disease was refractory, from a patient treated with antithyroid drugs. Receptor source: a female donor with Graves disease.

In its sample, this clonotype was seen many times. V gene TRBV20-1 combines with J gene TRBJ1-2, with no clear D. The CDR3 contains 12 residues. Per germline, CDR1 DFQATT and CDR2 SNEGSKA (reference sequence). The CDR3 nucleotides are TGCAGGGGGATGCGGCCCCACTATGGCTACACCTTC. Protein sequence: CRGMRPHYGYTF.

This clonotype was counted many times. The rearrangement links TRBV15 to TRBJ1-6; TRBD1 matches 9 bases. Germline trimming cut 0 bases from V and 8 bases from J; bases unmatched to any gene: 5. This CDR3 has 16 residues. Germline V gives CDR1 LNHNV, CDR2 YYDKDF (reference sequence). For the CDR3, the DNA is TGTGCCACCAGCAGAGATTGGGGACAGGGCGATTCACCCCTCCACTTT. Amino acid sequence: CATSRDWGQGDSPLHF. Full variable domain (missing parts from reference TRBV15 and TRBJ1-6): DAMVIQNPRYQVTQFGKPVTLSCSQTLNHNVMYWYQQKSSQAPKLLFHYYDKDFNNEADTPDNFQSRRPNTSFCFLDIRSPGLGDTAMYLCATSRDWGQGDSPLHFGNGTRLTVT.

This clonotype was counted ten times or more. This sequence joins TRBV30 and TRBJ1-5; D is undetermined. Trimming removed 0 bases at V and 4 bases at J, with 10 bases between. The length of the CDR3 is 14 residues. Germline loops: CDR1 GTSNPN, CDR2 SVGIG (reference sequence). The CDR3 region has the DNA TGTGCCTGGAGTGTACAAAGAGGTAATCAGCCCCAGCATTTT. Its protein product is CAWSVQRGNQPQHF.

This clonotype appeared many times. The chain has TRBV6-2 or TRBV6-3 and TRBJ1-1, with 7 bases matching TRBD1. The CDR3 is 13 residues long. V was clipped by 0 bases and J by 8 bases; unmatched bases: 3. Per the germline V gene, CDR1 is MNHEY and CDR2 is SVGEGT. The CDR3 sequence is CASSYSATGEAFF. The CDR3 DNA reads as TGTGCCAGCAGTTACTCCGCGACAGGGGAAGCTTTCTTT.

The rearrangement links TRBV20-1 to TRBJ1-5; 11 nucleotides agree with TRBD1. This CDR3 spans 14 amino acids. Losses at the gene ends were 4 bases for V and 7 bases for J; bases not matched to a gene: 6. CDR1 DFQATT and CDR2 SNEGSKA come from the germline V gene (reference sequence). For the CDR3, the DNA is TGCAGTGCTAAGGGGGGGACAGGGGGGCAGCCCCAGCATTTT. It encodes CSAKGGTGGQPQHF.

The sample holds a few counts of this clonotype. This chain uses TRBV14 with TRBJ2-1; 7 bases match TRBD2. This CDR3 contains 19 residues. Trimming cost V 2 bases and J 0 bases; bases outside gene matches: 13. Germline V gene sequence: CDR1 SGHDN, CDR2 FVKESK. Here the CDR3 DNA reads TGTGCCAGCAGCCAATTTTCAATTCGTGGCGGGAGCTCCTACAATGAGCAGTTCTTC. It translates to CASSQFSIRGGSSYNEQFF.

This clonotype appeared many times. The chain couples TRBV7-8 to TRBJ2-5, with D perhaps being TRBD1 or TRBD2 (5 bases each). The CDR3 loop spans 14 amino acids. V was clipped by 2 bases and J by 4 bases, with 11 bases between them. Germline V gives CDR1 SGHVS, CDR2 FQNEAQ. The DNA for the CDR3 is TGTGCCAGCAGCTTAACGGGGCGGATAGAGACCCAGTACTTC. Residues: CASSLTGRIETQYF.

This clonotype was counted a few times. The chain uses TRBV12-3 or TRBV12-4 and TRBJ2-5; possibly TRBD2 for D (6 bases). The CDR3 is made up of 16 amino acids. V lost 6 bases and J lost 2, with 19 bases in between. CDR3 sequence (DNA): TGTGCCAGCAGCTCCCCGTGGGGACTCCAACAAGAGACCCAGTACTTC. It specifies CASSSPWGLQQETQYF.

Here the CDR3 DNA reads TGCGCCAGCAGCTTGGACAAGACAGAGTATAGCAATCAGCCCCAGCATTTT. Protein: CASSLDKTEYSNQPQHF. The chain employs TRBV5-1 and TRBJ1-5, with D maybe TRBD1 (5 bases). Trimming pared 0 bases from V and 0 bases from J, leaving 13 bases between. Germline values: CDR1 SGHRS, CDR2 YFSETQ. The CDR3 consists of 17 residues.

This clonotype was observed a handful of times. The chain links TRBV5-5 to TRBJ1-4; possible D gene TRBD1, 5 bases. Trimming took 0 bases from V and 6 from J, leaving 18 bases between them. This CDR3 spans 17 amino acids. The germline V gene encodes CDR1 SGHKS and CDR2 YYEKEE (reference sequence). The CDR3 nucleotides are TGTGCCAGCAGCTTGGCCATTGGGGGTCCGGGGGATGAAAAACTGTTTTTT. It specifies CASSLAIGGPGDEKLFF.

This clonotype has a count of ten or more. V usage is TRBV5-5 and J usage is TRBJ2-7; 7 nucleotides line up with TRBD1. With V trimmed by 2 bases and J by 2 bases, 7 bases remained unmatched. The CDR3 contains 15 residues. Germline V lookup: CDR1 SGHKS, CDR2 YYEKEE (reference sequence). The DNA of the CDR3 is TGTGCCAGCAGCTTTGGGGGACAGCCAGCCTACGAGCAGTACTTC. It yields the protein CASSFGGQPAYEQYF.

There are many counts of this clonotype. This chain connects TRBV20-1 to TRBJ1-4; TRBD1 might be the D (5 bases). Germline assignment: CDR1 DFQATT and CDR2 SNEGSKA (reference sequence). Trimming cost V 7 bases and J 6 bases, with 12 bases left between them. The CDR3 is 12 residues long. The CDR3 protein is CSGSGADEKLFF. For the CDR3, the DNA is TGCAGTGGATCCGGGGCAGATGAAAAACTGTTTTTT.

A few counts support this clonotype. The chain has TRBV14 and TRBJ1-6; D gene unclear. V was shortened by 6 bases and J by 0 bases, with 9 bases between the two germline ends. Germline-derived CDR1 and CDR2 are SGHDN and FVKESK. The CDR3 contains 15 residues. Here the CDR3 reads CASRLRSSYNSPLHF. The DNA for the CDR3 is TGTGCCAGCAGGTTGCGGAGCTCCTATAATTCACCCCTCCACTTT.

This clonotype was recorded only once. A much more abundant neighbour one base away suggests this may be a read error. J is TRBJ1-1 and V is TRBV6-1; D possibly corresponds to TRBD1 (6 bases). In germline, CDR1 is MNHNS, CDR2 SASEGT. This CDR3 is built from 15 residues. The CDR3 DNA is TGTGCCAGCAGTGGACACAGGGACCTGAACACTGAAGCTCTCTTT. This translates into CASSGHRDLNTEALF.

This clonotype was recorded many times. V is TRBV10-2 and J is TRBJ1-2; D is undetermined. The CDR3 spans 12 residues. V gave up 2 bases and J gave up 5 bases, with 6 bases separating them. Looked up from germline, CDR1 is WSHSY and CDR2 is SAAADI. The CDR3 region is CASSEGGYGYTF. As DNA, the CDR3 is TGCGCCAGCAGTGAGGGTGGATATGGCTACACCTTC.

This clonotype was recorded at least ten times. The chain joins TRBV29-1 to TRBJ1-1, with D hard to call. Germline loops: CDR1 SQVTM, CDR2 ANQGSEA. CDR3 length equals 13 residues. Trimming stripped 6 bases from V and 1 base from J, with 12 bases between. CDR3 residues: CSVPDYGNTEAFF. DNA for the CDR3: TGCAGCGTCCCAGATTACGGGAACACTGAAGCTTTCTTT. The variable domain in full, with the rest retrieved from reference TRBV29-1 and TRBJ1-1, is SAVISQKPSRDICQRGTSLTIQCQVDSQVTMMFWYRQQPGQSLTLIATANQGSEATYESGFVIDKFPISRPNLTFSTLTVSNMSPEDSSIYLCSVPDYGNTEAFFGQGTRLTVV.

With respect to this clonotype: One junction end disagrees with the germline gene, perhaps due to a read error. This chain joins TRBV19 and TRBJ1-1; D uncertain. Germline-derived CDR1 and CDR2 are LNHDA and SQIVND (reference sequence). The CDR3 sequence is 13 residues long. The CDR3 nucleotides are TGTGCCAGTAGTCTAAGACCGACTACTGGAGCTTTCTTT. It is translated as CASSLRPTTGAFF. The entire variable domain, with the rest obtained from reference TRBV19 and TRBJ1-1, is as follows: DGGITQSPKYLFRKEGQNVTLSCEQNLNHDAMYWYRQDPGQGLRLIYYSQIVNDFQKGDIAEGYSVSREKKESFPLTVTSAQKNPTAFYLCASSLRPTTGAFFGQGTRLTVV.

The V call is TRBV11-2, the J call TRBJ2-2, with 7 bases fitting TRBD1. Germline CDR1 is SGHAT and CDR2 is FQNNGV. The CDR3 has 16 residues. V was pared by 8 bases and J by 2 bases, with 11 bases of the junction left unmatched. The CDR3 spells CASLPGDRVNTGELFF. In nucleotides, the CDR3 is TGTGCCAGCCTACCCGGGGACAGAGTTAACACCGGGGAGCTGTTTTTT.

Points on this clonotype: A much larger clone lies a single base off, so this may be a read error. In DNA, the CDR3 is TGTGCCAGCAGTGGAGCCTTCGACGAGCAGTACTTC. It encodes CASSGAFDEQYF. The chain employs TRBV6-1 and TRBJ2-7; D gene ambiguous. From germline, CDR1 is MNHNS and CDR2 SASEGT. V was trimmed by 4 bases and J by 5 bases, leaving 9 bases between them. This CDR3 region has 12 residues.

This clonotype was observed many times. The V call is TRBV11-2, the J call TRBJ2-7; D gene ambiguous. V was clipped by 1 base and J by 6 bases, with 4 bases between them. The germline CDR1 and CDR2 sequences are SGHAT and FQNNGV. The CDR3 covers 11 residues. The CDR3 DNA follows: TGTGCCAGCAGCTTAGTCCCCGAGCAGTACTTC. Protein sequence: CASSLVPEQYF. Full variable domain (remainder filled in from reference TRBV11-2 and TRBJ2-7): EAGVAQSPRYKIIEKRQSVAFWCNPISGHATLYWYQQILGQGPKLLIQFQNNGVVDDSQLPKDRFSAERLKGVDSTLKIQPAKLEDSAVYLCASSLVPEQYFGPGTRLTVT.

This chain connects TRBV6-1 to TRBJ1-2; 9 bases agree with TRBD1. V dropped 8 bases and J dropped 0; count of bases not matched to a gene: 7. This CDR3 contains 15 residues. The V gene's germline CDR1 is MNHNS and CDR2 SASEGT. CDR3 loop: CASGLQGASNYGYTF. CDR3 DNA: TGTGCCAGCGGGTTACAGGGGGCTTCTAACTATGGCTACACCTTC.

The sample holds many counts of this clonotype. CDR3 coding DNA: TGTGCCAGCAGTTTGGGACAGGGTTTCGCCTACGAGCAGTACTTC. This gives the protein CASSLGQGFAYEQYF. The genes are TRBV6-5 and TRBJ2-7, with 9 positions matching TRBD1. J was trimmed by 2 bases and V by 4 bases; bases with no gene match: 6. This CDR3 has 15 amino acids. The V gene's germline CDR1 is MNHEY and CDR2 SVGAGI.

This clonotype was seen at least ten times. The chain combines TRBV20-1 with TRBJ2-2; possibly TRBD1 for D (6 bases). Trimming took 6 bases from V and 2 from J, leaving 13 bases between them. From germline, CDR1 is DFQATT and CDR2 SNEGSKA (reference sequence). The CDR3 consists of 14 residues. Here the CDR3 DNA reads TGCAGTGCAGCAGACAGGCGCAACACCGGGGAGCTGTTTTTT. Translating gives CSAADRRNTGELFF.

This clonotype was observed many times. The junction and the germline gene differ at one end; a read error may be behind it. The chain has TRBV14 and TRBJ2-5, with D tentatively TRBD2 (5 bases). CDR3 length: 15 residues. The V gene's germline CDR1 is SGHDN and CDR2 FVKESK. The DNA of the CDR3 is TGTGCCAGCAGTCAAGGACGGTCGAATGAGGGGACCCAGTACTTC. This translates into CASSQGRSNEGTQYF.

This clonotype was seen repeatedly, ten times or more. The chain couples TRBV6-1 to TRBJ1-1; D unclear. The ends were cut back, 5 bases at V and 3 bases at J, with 22 bases in the middle. The CDR3 is 17 amino acids. CDR1 is MNHNS, CDR2 SASEGT, per germline. The CDR3 loop reads CASSHVLDILGDTEAFF. The CDR3 DNA reads TGTGCCAGCAGTCATGTCCTCGACATCCTTGGGGACACTGAAGCTTTCTTT.

Only a few counts were recorded for this clonotype. The chain carries TRBV20-1 and TRBJ2-2; D unclear. Trimming removed 0 bases from V and 4 bases from J, with 6 bases in between. The germline gives CDR1 DFQATT, CDR2 SNEGSKA (reference sequence). This CDR3 has 13 amino acids. The CDR3 region is CSAREDGTGELFF. The CDR3 DNA follows: TGCAGTGCTAGAGAGGACGGCACCGGGGAGCTGTTTTTT.

The chain is built from TRBV19 and TRBJ2-4, with TRBD2 identical over 8 bases. This CDR3 is 19 amino acids long. Germline CDR1 is LNHDA and CDR2 is SQIVND (reference sequence). Trimming at V came to 3 bases and at J to 1 base, leaving 14 bases not matched to a gene. The CDR3: CASSITTGGMSSAKNIQYF. CDR3 DNA: TGTGCCAGTAGTATTACGACGGGGGGGATGTCCTCCGCCAAAAACATTCAGTACTTC.

Details on this clonotype: The junction departs from the called germline gene at one end, perhaps through a read error. V is TRBV5-1 and J is TRBJ2-5; tentative D call: TRBD2 (6 bases). This CDR3 comprises 15 residues. The germline gives CDR1 SGHRS, CDR2 YFSETQ. This CDR3 is CASRLVGTSQETQYF. CDR3 nucleotides: TGCGCCAGCAGATTGGTAGGGACTTCTCAAGAGACCCAGTACTTC.